The present T cell receptor (beta chain) was sequenced within a study of blood T cell repertoires in COVID-19 (dated by TCRdb to about 2020). For the study in its entirety: Collaborator samples came from the United States, Italy and Spain and covered acute and convalescent phases of COVID-19. The material from the prospective study consisted of cDNA or gDNA derived from T cells, B-cell-depleted T cells, or PBMCs. The samples were drawn from two sources: the first 160 participants of the ongoing ImmuneRACE study, and 1,000 to 1,500 subjects contributed by 6 global collaborators. Sample metadata almost always included a de-identified subject ID, COVID-19 status, age in years and sex. A freely available public database, intended as a resource for researchers studying the immune response to SARS-CoV-2, is where the repertoires were released. Subjects who had been exposed to COVID-19, were actively infected with it, or had recovered from it provided the deeply sampled blood TCRbeta repertoires that made up the dataset. Where HLA class I and class II types were available, the types were taken from metadata supplied by the sample provider, not from assay-based typing.

Collaborating institutions collected whole blood in K2EDTA tubes following their own protocols. For TCRbeta analysis, collaborators shipped samples in one of three forms: frozen whole blood, isolated PBMCs, or DNA extracted from either of those sample types. CDR1 is given as SGDLS and CDR2 as YYNGEE, both from the germline V gene. V drops 3 bases and J drops 2 bases, leaving 13 bases in between. The cysteine opens and the phenylalanine closes a CDR3 of 15 amino acids. The only DNA kept is the CDR3, 45 bases in frame from the first base. The paper's findings and limits, for the study overall: The amount of clinical and demographic metadata varied by source and participant and was provided uncurated.

As concerns this clone: It has no known antigen specificity. Base-call qualities are not available, and no considerably larger clone is one nucleotide away.

TCRbeta CDR3 regions were amplified from genomic DNA using the immunoSEQ Assay, a bias-controlled multiplex PCR. The study's processing was this. Nucleated cell counts per sample were estimated from amplification of reference gene primers within the assay. Sequence reads were collapsed and filtered to measure the absolute abundance of every unique TCRbeta CDR3 rearrangement. For each sample, productive Simpson clonality was calculated by taking the square root of Simpson's diversity index across productive rearrangements. Imported from immuneACCESS, the table was reduced by TCRdb to in-frame sequences with V and J called. These copies leave out some clones; in studies compared against another copy, an unresolved V gene accounts for under half, and the cause of the remainder is not known. V and J calls and clone size follow that table, whereas D and trimming were derived from the DNA. For this sample there are tens of thousands of clones; around 86% appear just once. Around 20% of the sample is held by the ten biggest clonotypes.

The sequence came from a man aged 45-60 years in a cohort sampled during active COVID-19. Sequenced input: peripheral blood. The V gene is TRBV9 and the J gene is TRBJ2-3; a tentative D match to TRBD2 spans 6 bases. The nucleotide sequence is TGTGCCAGCAGCGCTCCGGGACTTCCCACAGATACGCAGTATTTT. The translation is CASSAPGLPTDTQYF. Extended through the reference TRBV9 and TRBJ2-3 proteins, this CDR3 yields the full variable domain: DSGVTQTPKHLITATGQRVTLRCSPRSGDLSVYWYQQSLDQGLQFLIQYYNGEERAKGNILERFSAQQFPDLHSELNLSSLELGDSALYFCASSAPGLPTDTQYFGPGTRLTVL.